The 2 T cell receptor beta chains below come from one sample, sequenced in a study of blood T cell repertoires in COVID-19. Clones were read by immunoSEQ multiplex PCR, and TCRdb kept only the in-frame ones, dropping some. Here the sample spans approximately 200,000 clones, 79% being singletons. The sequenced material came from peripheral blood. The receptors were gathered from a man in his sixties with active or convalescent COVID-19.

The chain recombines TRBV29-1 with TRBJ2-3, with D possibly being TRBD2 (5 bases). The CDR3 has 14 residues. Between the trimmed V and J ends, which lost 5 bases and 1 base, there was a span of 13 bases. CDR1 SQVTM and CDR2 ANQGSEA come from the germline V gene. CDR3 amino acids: CSVSHRGRTDTQYF. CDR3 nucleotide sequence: TGCAGCGTTTCTCATAGAGGGCGCACAGATACGCAGTATTTT.

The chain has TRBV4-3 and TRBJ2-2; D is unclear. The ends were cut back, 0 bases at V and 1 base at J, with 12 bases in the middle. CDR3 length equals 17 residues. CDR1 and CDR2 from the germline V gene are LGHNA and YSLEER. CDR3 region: CASSQDANFLNTGELFF. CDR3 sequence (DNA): TGCGCCAGCAGCCAAGACGCGAATTTCTTGAACACCGGGGAGCTGTTTTTT.